This T cell receptor beta chain was observed in a study of shared clonotypes between healthy human individuals. At the level of the study: There were three CD4 naive, three CD4 memory, two CD8 naive and one CD8 memory plates per donor.

Subsets obtained from CD4+ cells comprised CD45RA+ naive and CD45RA-negative memory cells. Points from the study as a whole: Across several donors, naive CD4 shared around 5.4%, naive CD8 more than 3%, memory CD4 more than 2%, memory CD8 about 0.38%.

In the authors' methods: Without quality scores, immunoSEQ junctional reads could not be filtered like full-length reads. TCRdb's table, derived via immunoSEQ multiplex PCR, lists solely in-frame clones and lacks some. Clone size and V and J calls were adopted from that table, with D and trimming inferred from the DNA. This sample yields 850,000 to 1,200,000 clones, of which around 76% are seen a single time; 1.4% belongs to the top ten. As to this clone: Its specificity is unknown.

Germline V gene data show CDR1 as SGHRS and CDR2 as YFSETQ. The CDR3 is 13 residues long. Deletions cut 3 bases from V and 3 bases from J, with 10 bases between. The genes are TRBV5-1 and TRBJ2-7; D not resolved. The material sequenced was memory CD4+ T cells sorted from blood. Sample subset: CD45RA-negative fraction. The sequence derives from a young man in good health. The CDR3 DNA follows: TGCGCCAGCAGCTCGGAAGGATTCTACGAGCAGTACTTC. Its translation is CASSSEGFYEQYF.